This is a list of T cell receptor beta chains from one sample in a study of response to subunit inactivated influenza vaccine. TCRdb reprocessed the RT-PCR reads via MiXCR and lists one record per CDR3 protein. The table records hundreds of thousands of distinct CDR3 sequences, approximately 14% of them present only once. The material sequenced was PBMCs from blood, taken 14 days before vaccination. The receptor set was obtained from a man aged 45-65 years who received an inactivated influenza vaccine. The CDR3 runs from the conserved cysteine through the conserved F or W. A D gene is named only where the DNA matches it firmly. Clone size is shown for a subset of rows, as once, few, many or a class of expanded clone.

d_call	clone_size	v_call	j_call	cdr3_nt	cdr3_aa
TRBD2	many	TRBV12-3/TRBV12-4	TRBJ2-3	TGTGCCAGCAGCTTTAGCGGGGGAGGGACCCGGACAAATACGCAGTATTTT	CASSFSGGGTRTNTQYF
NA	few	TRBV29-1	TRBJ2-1	TGCAGCGTTGAAGCGGAGTATGAGCAGTTCTTC	CSVEAEYEQFF
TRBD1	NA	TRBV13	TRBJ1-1	TGTGCCAGCAGCTATCGGACAGGCACTGAAGCTTTCTTT	CASSYRTGTEAFF
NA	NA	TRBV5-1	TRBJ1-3	TGCGCCAGCACCCCTGACACGAGCTCTGGAAACACCATATATTTT	CASTPDTSSGNTIYF
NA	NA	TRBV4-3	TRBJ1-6	TGCGCCAGCAGCCAAGGTCGGGAGAGGGGTTCACCCCTCCACTTT	CASSQGRERGSPLHF
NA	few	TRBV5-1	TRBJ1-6	TGCGCCAGCAGCTTGGACGGACCGACTAATTCACCCCTCCACTTT	CASSLDGPTNSPLHF
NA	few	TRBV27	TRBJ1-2	TGTGCCAGCAGTACGACAGTGGGTGGCTACACCTTC	CASSTTVGGYTF
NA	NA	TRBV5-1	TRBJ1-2	TGCGCCAGCAGCTTGGGGGACGGATTCTATGGCTACACCTTC	CASSLGDGFYGYTF
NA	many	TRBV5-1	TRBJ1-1	TGCGCCAGCAGCTTGGACACGGACGGAATGAACACTGAAGCTTTCTTT	CASSLDTDGMNTEAFF
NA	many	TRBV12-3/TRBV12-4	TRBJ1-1	TGTGCCAGCACCACACTGGGCGGACACCAGGGGTTGAACACTGAAGCTTTCTTT	CASTTLGGHQGLNTEAFF
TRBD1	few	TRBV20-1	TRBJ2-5	TGCAGTGCTCCCGGGACAGCTCGGTCCCAGTACTTC	CSAPGTARSQYF
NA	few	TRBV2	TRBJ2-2	TGTGCCAGCAGGGACTTTTTGGGCAGGGACAACACCGGGGAGCTGTTTTTT	CASRDFLGRDNTGELFF
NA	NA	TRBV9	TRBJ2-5	TGTGCCAGCAGCCCGTCGGTGGAGGAGACCCAGTACTTC	CASSPSVEETQYF
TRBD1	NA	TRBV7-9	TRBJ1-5	TGTGCCAGCAGCTTATCAGGGGGCGGGAGCAATCAGCCCCAGCATTTT	CASSLSGGGSNQPQHF
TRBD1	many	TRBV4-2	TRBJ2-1	TGTGCCAGCAGCCAAGAAAAGATATCCCCCGGGACAGGGGGCCTCAATGAGCAGTTCTTC	CASSQEKISPGTGGLNEQFF
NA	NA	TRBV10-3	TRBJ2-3	TGTGCCATCAGTGAGACAGCGGCGACTAGCACAGATACGCAGTATTTT	CAISETAATSTDTQYF
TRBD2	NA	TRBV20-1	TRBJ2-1	TGCAGTGCTGCGGGCCTGGCTAGCGGGTTCGAGCAGTTCTTC	CSAAGLASGFEQFF
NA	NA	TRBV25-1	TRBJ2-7	TGTGCCAGCAGTGAATCCCCCTCCGGGGGACCCTACGAGCAGTACTTC	CASSESPSGGPYEQYF
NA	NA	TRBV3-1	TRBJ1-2	TGTGCCAGCAGCCAAATAGGGCATGGCTACACCTTC	CASSQIGHGYTF
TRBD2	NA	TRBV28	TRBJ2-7	TGTGCCAGTCAGCGAACTAGCGGGGGTTCCTACGAGCAGTACTTC	CASQRTSGGSYEQYF
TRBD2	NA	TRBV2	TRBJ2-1	TGTGCCAGCAGTGAGTTGTGGCGGGAGGGCCGGGATGAGCAGTTCTTC	CASSELWREGRDEQFF
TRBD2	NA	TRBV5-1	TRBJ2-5	TGCGCCACCACCCCCGGCAGCGGGGACGAGACCCAGTACTTC	CATTPGSGDETQYF